A selection of T cell receptor beta chains follows, all from one sample in a study of T cell changes during pregnancy in multiple sclerosis. Data came from immunoSEQ multiplex PCR; TCRdb stores just in-frame clones and leaves some out. The data show around 30,000 clones, 85% to 90% seen once. Sequenced material: CD8+ T cells from peripheral blood mononuclear cells, taken in the third trimester of pregnancy. Receptors were obtained from a female donor with multiple sclerosis, enrolled in a pregnancy study. Each CDR3 is given without its conserved first and last residue. Clone size, where shown, is once, few, many, or a class for clones that have expanded.

j_call: TRBJ1-2; v_call: TRBV5-1; clone_size: NA; cdr3_aa: ASSYGYGYT
j_call: TRBJ1-1; v_call: TRBV9; clone_size: NA; cdr3_aa: ASSGTGFNTEAF
j_call: TRBJ1-5; v_call: TRBV5-8; clone_size: NA; cdr3_aa: ASREGAQPQH
j_call: TRBJ2-5; v_call: TRBV6-1; clone_size: NA; cdr3_aa: ASSELSGGQETQY
j_call: TRBJ2-6; v_call: TRBV21-1; clone_size: NA; cdr3_aa: ASSSPQGRASGANVLT
j_call: TRBJ2-7; v_call: TRBV5-6; clone_size: NA; cdr3_aa: ASSLGNSYEQY
j_call: TRBJ2-5; v_call: TRBV7-3; clone_size: NA; cdr3_aa: ASSLTRPGSQETQY
j_call: TRBJ1-5; v_call: TRBV6-1; clone_size: NA; cdr3_aa: ASSEGEGTNQPQH
j_call: TRBJ2-1; v_call: TRBV7-6; clone_size: NA; cdr3_aa: ASSLIAKTLETSHRSYNEQF
j_call: TRBJ2-7; v_call: TRBV6-1; clone_size: NA; cdr3_aa: ASSEARGGTGQY
j_call: TRBJ1-1; v_call: TRBV9; clone_size: NA; cdr3_aa: ASSVGQVTEAF
j_call: TRBJ2-3; v_call: TRBV13; clone_size: NA; cdr3_aa: ASSLGGTASGDTQY
j_call: TRBJ2-5; v_call: TRBV2; clone_size: once; cdr3_aa: ASSEVLAGALQETQY
j_call: TRBJ1-1; v_call: TRBV7-9; clone_size: NA; cdr3_aa: ASSPQGASEAF
j_call: TRBJ1-1; v_call: TRBV7-3; clone_size: NA; cdr3_aa: ASSLNGGTEAF
j_call: TRBJ1-2; v_call: TRBV10-2; clone_size: few; cdr3_aa: ASRNRQGIDGYT
j_call: TRBJ2-1; v_call: TRBV7-3; clone_size: NA; cdr3_aa: ASSLSGGKYNEQF
j_call: TRBJ2-7; v_call: TRBV4-1; clone_size: NA; cdr3_aa: ASSQESLNSYEQY
j_call: TRBJ2-1; v_call: TRBV2; clone_size: NA; cdr3_aa: ASSDSGGADEQF
j_call: TRBJ2-7; v_call: TRBV6-5; clone_size: NA; cdr3_aa: ASSYSFGEQY
j_call: TRBJ2-7; v_call: TRBV4-1; clone_size: NA; cdr3_aa: ASSLSGGHSYEQY
j_call: TRBJ1-1; v_call: TRBV30; clone_size: NA; cdr3_aa: ASPTLGGTEAF
j_call: TRBJ2-7; v_call: TRBV9; clone_size: NA; cdr3_aa: ASSSNRELAEQY
j_call: TRBJ1-2; v_call: TRBV9; clone_size: NA; cdr3_aa: ASSVAGFANYGYT
j_call: TRBJ1-5; v_call: TRBV2; clone_size: NA; cdr3_aa: ARVDRAHQPQH
j_call: TRBJ1-2; v_call: TRBV4-3; clone_size: NA; cdr3_aa: ASSQTGSYGYT
j_call: TRBJ1-1; v_call: TRBV7-3; clone_size: NA; cdr3_aa: ASSLGQNTEAF
j_call: TRBJ2-1; v_call: TRBV9; clone_size: once; cdr3_aa: ASNTRTGSGDEQF
j_call: TRBJ2-2; v_call: TRBV6-6; clone_size: NA; cdr3_aa: ASSPSSGYFGELF
j_call: NA; v_call: TRBV5-1; clone_size: NA; cdr3_aa: ASRDRGTYEQY
j_call: TRBJ1-5; v_call: TRBV6-5; clone_size: NA; cdr3_aa: ASRLGQPNQPQH
j_call: TRBJ1-1; v_call: TRBV19; clone_size: NA; cdr3_aa: ASTLPGGNTEAF
j_call: TRBJ1-1; v_call: TRBV18; clone_size: NA; cdr3_aa: ASSYSLNTEAF
j_call: TRBJ2-1; v_call: TRBV9; clone_size: NA; cdr3_aa: ASSVVASGGNEQF
j_call: TRBJ2-3; v_call: TRBV9; clone_size: NA; cdr3_aa: ASSGRGGDTQY
j_call: TRBJ2-1; v_call: TRBV6-1; clone_size: NA; cdr3_aa: ASSEDQRGGLGEQF
j_call: TRBJ1-2; v_call: TRBV20-1; clone_size: once; cdr3_aa: SLPGYT
j_call: TRBJ1-2; v_call: TRBV25-1; clone_size: NA; cdr3_aa: ASSAPTGLN
j_call: TRBJ2-2; v_call: TRBV4-1; clone_size: NA; cdr3_aa: ASSQGLATGELF
j_call: TRBJ1-6; v_call: TRBV7-2; clone_size: NA; cdr3_aa: ASSLPGHLSPLH
j_call: TRBJ2-3; v_call: TRBV6-4; clone_size: once; cdr3_aa: ASSEGPTDTQY
j_call: TRBJ2-5; v_call: TRBV7-3; clone_size: NA; cdr3_aa: ASSLTPASGAGTQY
j_call: TRBJ2-7; v_call: TRBV4-3; clone_size: NA; cdr3_aa: ASSPGRGTYEQY
j_call: TRBJ1-1; v_call: TRBV19; clone_size: few; cdr3_aa: ASTGTITEAF
j_call: TRBJ2-1; v_call: TRBV7-3; clone_size: NA; cdr3_aa: ASSFRTGEGNEQF
j_call: TRBJ1-4; v_call: TRBV9; clone_size: NA; cdr3_aa: ASSAQGAREKLF
j_call: TRBJ2-1; v_call: TRBV2; clone_size: NA; cdr3_aa: ASSGQGPYNEQF
j_call: TRBJ1-1; v_call: TRBV6-5; clone_size: once; cdr3_aa: ASSTNTEAF
j_call: TRBJ1-1; v_call: TRBV7-9; clone_size: NA; cdr3_aa: ASSSRGDTEAF
j_call: TRBJ1-5; v_call: TRBV27; clone_size: NA; cdr3_aa: ASSSQGLNQPQH
j_call: TRBJ2-7; v_call: TRBV9; clone_size: NA; cdr3_aa: ASSPQGHPYEQY
j_call: TRBJ2-1; v_call: TRBV15; clone_size: NA; cdr3_aa: ATSREASGGFYNEQF
j_call: TRBJ1-5; v_call: TRBV19; clone_size: NA; cdr3_aa: ASSLRDNNQPQH
j_call: TRBJ1-5; v_call: TRBV12-5; clone_size: NA; cdr3_aa: ASGFNVRGSNQPQH
j_call: TRBJ2-7; v_call: TRBV11-2; clone_size: NA; cdr3_aa: ASSFTDRSYEQY
j_call: TRBJ2-7; v_call: TRBV7-2; clone_size: NA; cdr3_aa: ASSTTGGDSYEQY
j_call: TRBJ2-5; v_call: TRBV4-1; clone_size: NA; cdr3_aa: ASSQDGTQY
j_call: TRBJ2-7; v_call: TRBV7-2; clone_size: few; cdr3_aa: ASSSRTGQEQY
j_call: TRBJ2-7; v_call: TRBV10-3; clone_size: NA; cdr3_aa: ATLGASAEQY
j_call: TRBJ2-6; v_call: TRBV7-2; clone_size: NA; cdr3_aa: ASSLSGQGYSGANVLT